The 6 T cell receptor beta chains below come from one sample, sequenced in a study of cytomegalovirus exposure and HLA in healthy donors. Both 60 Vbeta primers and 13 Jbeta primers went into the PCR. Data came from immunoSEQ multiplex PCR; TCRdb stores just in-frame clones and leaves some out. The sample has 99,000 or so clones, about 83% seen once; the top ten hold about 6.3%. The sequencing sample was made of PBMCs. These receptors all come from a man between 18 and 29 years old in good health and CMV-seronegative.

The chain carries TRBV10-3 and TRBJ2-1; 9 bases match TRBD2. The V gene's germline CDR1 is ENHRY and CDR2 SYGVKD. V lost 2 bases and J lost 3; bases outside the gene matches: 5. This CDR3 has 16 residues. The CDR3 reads CAISEGRAGGYNEQFF. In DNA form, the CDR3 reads TGTGCCATCAGTGAGGGGAGAGCGGGGGGCTACAATGAGCAGTTCTTC.

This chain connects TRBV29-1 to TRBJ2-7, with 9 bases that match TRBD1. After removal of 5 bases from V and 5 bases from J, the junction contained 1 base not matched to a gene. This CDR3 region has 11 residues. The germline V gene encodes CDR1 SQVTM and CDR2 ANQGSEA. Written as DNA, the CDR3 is TGCAGCGTTTGGGACAGGGACGAGCAGTACTTC. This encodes CSVWDRDEQYF.

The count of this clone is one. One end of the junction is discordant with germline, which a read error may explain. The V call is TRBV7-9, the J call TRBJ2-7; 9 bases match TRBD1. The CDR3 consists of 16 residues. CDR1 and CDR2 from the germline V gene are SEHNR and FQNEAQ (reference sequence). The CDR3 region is CSSSLVGTGGNYEQYF. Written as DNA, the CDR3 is TGTTCCAGCAGCTTAGTAGGCACAGGGGGCAACTACGAGCAGTACTTC.

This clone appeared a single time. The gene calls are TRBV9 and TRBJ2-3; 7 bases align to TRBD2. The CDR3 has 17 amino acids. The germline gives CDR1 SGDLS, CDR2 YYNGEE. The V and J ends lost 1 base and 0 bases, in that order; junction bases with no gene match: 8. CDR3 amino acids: CASSVRLAAFSTDTQYF. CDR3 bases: TGTGCCAGCAGCGTAAGGCTAGCGGCCTTTAGCACAGATACGCAGTATTTT.

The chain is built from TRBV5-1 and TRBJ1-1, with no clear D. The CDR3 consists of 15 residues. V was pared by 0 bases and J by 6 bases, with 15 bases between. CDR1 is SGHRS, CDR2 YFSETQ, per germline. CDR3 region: CASSLGGGQRAEAFF. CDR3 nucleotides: TGCGCCAGCAGCTTGGGTGGAGGGCAAAGGGCTGAAGCTTTCTTT.

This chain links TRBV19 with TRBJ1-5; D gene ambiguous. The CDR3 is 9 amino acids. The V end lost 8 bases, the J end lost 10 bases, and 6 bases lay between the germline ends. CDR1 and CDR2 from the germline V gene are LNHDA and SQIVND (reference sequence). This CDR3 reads CASGSPQHF. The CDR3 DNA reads TGTGCCAGTGGGAGCCCCCAGCATTTT.